The 13 T cell receptor beta chains in this list originate from one sample, sequenced in a study of shared clonotypes between healthy human individuals. Profiled with immunoSEQ multiplex PCR; TCRdb holds only in-frame clones, not every one. The sample lists 450,000 to 500,000 clones; roughly 78% were seen once. Sequencing used PBMCs. These receptors were taken from a woman aged 40 to 49 in good health. Some clones in this sample may be carry-over from other donors' samples.

The chain recombines TRBV5-7 with TRBJ2-5; D unclear. The better agreement between TRBJ2-7 and the DNA end casts doubt on the J call. TRBV5-7 is flagged as an ORF with uncertain function. This CDR3 has 15 amino acids. The CDR3 coding sequence is TGTGCCAGCAGCTTGCGTTCTCTGGGTCCCTACGAGCAGTACTTC. Protein product: CASSLRSLGPYEQYF.

This chain links TRBV4-2 with TRBJ2-2, with D uncertain. CDR3 size: 14 residues. V was trimmed by 0 bases and J by 9 bases, leaving 11 bases between them. In germline, CDR1 is LGHNA, CDR2 YNFKEQ. CDR3 loop: CASSQDYGSRELFF. Written as DNA, the CDR3 is TGTGCCAGCAGCCAAGATTACGGGTCCAGGGAGCTGTTTTTT.

The chain employs TRBV14 and TRBJ1-2; tentatively, D is TRBD1 (6 bases). Trimming pared 4 bases from V and 4 bases from J, leaving 13 bases between. This CDR3 region has 14 residues. CDR1 and CDR2 from the germline V gene are SGHDN and FVKESK. CDR3 sequence (DNA): TGTGCCAGCAGCCCCAGGGGCAGGGGCTATGGCTACACCTTC. Translation: CASSPRGRGYGYTF.

CDR3 protein: CASSGTGVNQPQHF. DNA for the CDR3: TGTGCCAGCAGTGGGACAGGGGTAAATCAGCCCCAGCATTTT. The chain uses TRBV7-9 and TRBJ1-5; 10 bases are a match to TRBD1. CDR3 size: 14 residues. CDR1 is SEHNR, CDR2 FQNEAQ, per germline (reference sequence). After removal of 6 bases from V and 4 bases from J, the junction contained 3 bases not matched to a gene.

The rearrangement joins TRBV7-9 to TRBJ2-7, with a weak D call TRBD1 (6 bases). The CDR3 has 12 residues. The germline CDR1 and CDR2 sequences are SEHNR and FQNEAQ (reference sequence). Deletions cut 5 bases from V and 3 bases from J, with 8 bases between. CDR3 nucleotides: TGTGCCAGCAGCGCGACAGGCTACGAGCAGTACTTC. This codes for CASSATGYEQYF.

The J gene is TRBJ2-7, the V gene TRBV5-1; no clear D gene. The CDR3 loop spans 14 amino acids. CDR1 and CDR2 from the germline V gene are SGHRS and YFSETQ. V dropped 0 bases and J dropped 6 bases, with 13 bases sitting between them. CDR3 DNA sequence: TGCGCCAGCAGCTTGGGAGACGTATCCGGCGAGCAGTACTTC. Encoded protein: CASSLGDVSGEQYF.

The chain combines TRBV4-2 with TRBJ1-5, with no clear D. Germline V lookup: CDR1 LGHNA, CDR2 YNFKEQ. CDR3 size: 14 residues. Between the trimmed V and J ends, which lost 4 bases and 6 bases, there was a span of 13 bases. The CDR3: CASSLAGFGQPQHF. DNA for the CDR3: TGTGCCAGCAGCCTGGCGGGTTTTGGTCAGCCCCAGCATTTT.

The chain is built from TRBV18 and TRBJ2-7, with 11 nucleotides matching TRBD2. CDR3 length: 14 residues. Germline trimming cut 3 bases from V and 4 bases from J; bases unmatched to any gene: 2. Germline V gene lookup returns CDR1 KGHSH and CDR2 LQKENI. In DNA form, the CDR3 reads TGTGCCAGCTCACCCGCTAGCGGGAGGTACGAGCAGTACTTC. The encoded protein is CASSPASGRYEQYF.

This clone was recorded only once. V and J are TRBV14 and TRBJ1-2, with 8 bases aligning to TRBD1. The CDR3 sequence is 14 residues long. Germline CDR1 is SGHDN and CDR2 is FVKESK. The trim removed 1 base at V and 8 bases at J, leaving 6 bases unmatched. Here the CDR3 DNA reads TGTGCCAGCAGCCAAGCCGGGACAGGAGGGGGCTACACCTTC. Translation gives CASSQAGTGGGYTF.

This rearrangement joins TRBV29-1 to TRBJ1-1; D is possibly TRBD1 (5 bases). From germline, CDR1 is SQVTM and CDR2 ANQGSEA. Trimming left V 5 bases short and J 1 base short, with 14 bases between. The CDR3 runs to 14 residues. The CDR3 DNA follows: TGCAGCGTTCAAGCGCCGACAGAGAACACTGAAGCTTTCTTT. Its protein is CSVQAPTENTEAFF.

The chain is built from TRBV5-4 and TRBJ2-5, with 7 bases that match TRBD2. V gave up 4 bases and J gave up 3 bases; unmatched junction bases: 9. CDR1 is SGHNT, CDR2 YYREEE, per germline (reference sequence). The CDR3 consists of 15 residues. CDR3 residues: CASSPRSAGEETQYF. In DNA form, the CDR3 reads TGTGCCAGCAGCCCCCGATCGGCGGGAGAAGAGACCCAGTACTTC.

The V and J genes are TRBV15 and TRBJ1-2; D is ambiguous. V was shortened by 5 bases and J by 2 bases, with 6 bases between the two germline ends. This CDR3 spans 12 amino acids. Germline V gives CDR1 LNHNV, CDR2 YYDKDF (reference sequence). The CDR3 DNA follows: TGTGCCACCAGCTCACCAAACTATGGCTACACCTTC. Translated, it gives CATSSPNYGYTF.

This clone has at least ten counts. The genes are TRBV6-1 and TRBJ1-3, with D perhaps TRBD1 (5 bases). CDR1 is MNHNS and CDR2 is SASEGT in the germline V gene. V dropped 3 bases and J dropped 0 bases, with 12 bases sitting between them. The CDR3 has 16 amino acids. The CDR3 region has the DNA TGTGCCAGCAGTGATGCAGGGCGCCGCTCTGGAAACACCATATATTTT. Its protein product is CASSDAGRRSGNTIYF.